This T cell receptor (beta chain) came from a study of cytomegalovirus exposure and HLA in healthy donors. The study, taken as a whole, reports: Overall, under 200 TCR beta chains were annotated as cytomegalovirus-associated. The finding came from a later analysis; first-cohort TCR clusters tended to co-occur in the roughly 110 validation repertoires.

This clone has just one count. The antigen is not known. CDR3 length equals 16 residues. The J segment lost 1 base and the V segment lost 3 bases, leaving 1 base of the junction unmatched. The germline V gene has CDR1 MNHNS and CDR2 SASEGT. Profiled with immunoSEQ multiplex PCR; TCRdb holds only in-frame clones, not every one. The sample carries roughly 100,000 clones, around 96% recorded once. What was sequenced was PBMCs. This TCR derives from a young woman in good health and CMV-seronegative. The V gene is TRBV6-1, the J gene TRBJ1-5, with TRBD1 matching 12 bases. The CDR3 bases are TGTGCCAGCAGTGAGGGACAGGGGGCAAGCAATCAGCCCCAGCATTTT. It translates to CASSEGQGASNQPQHF.